This TCR beta chain was recovered during a study of identifying expanded T cells in peripheral blood. Here immunoSEQ multiplex PCR was the method, and the copy in TCRdb shows in-frame clones only, minus some. Found here are some 95,000 clones, roughly 90% of them singletons; the top ten hold approximately 5.4%. The CDR3 contains 14 residues. Trimming pared 4 bases from V and 5 bases from J, leaving 17 bases between. CDR1 and CDR2 from the germline V gene are GTSNPN and SVGIG (reference sequence). The receptor was isolated from a person between 18 and 75 years old in good health. The sequenced material came from blood. The chain combines TRBV30 with TRBJ1-1, with D unresolved. CDR3 loop: CAWTLGGSWTEAFF. CDR3 nucleotides: TGTGCCTGGACCCTAGGAGGAAGTTGGACTGAAGCTTTCTTT.